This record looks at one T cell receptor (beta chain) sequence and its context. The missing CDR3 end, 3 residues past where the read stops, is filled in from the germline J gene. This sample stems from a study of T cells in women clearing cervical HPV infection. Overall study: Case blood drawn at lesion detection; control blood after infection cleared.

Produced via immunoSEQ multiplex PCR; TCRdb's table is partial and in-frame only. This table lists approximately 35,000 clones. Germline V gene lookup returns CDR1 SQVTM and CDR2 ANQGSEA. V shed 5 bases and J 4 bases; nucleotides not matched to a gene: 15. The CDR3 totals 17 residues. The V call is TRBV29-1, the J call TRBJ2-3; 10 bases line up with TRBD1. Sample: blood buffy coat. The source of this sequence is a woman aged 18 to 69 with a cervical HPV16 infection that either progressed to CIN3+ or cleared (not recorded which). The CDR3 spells CSVLRGQGTSEADTQYF. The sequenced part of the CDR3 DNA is TGCAGCGTTCTTCGGGGACAGGGGACGTCAGAGGCAGATACG.